This note documents a single TCR beta chain sequence. This entry comes from a study of technical replicates of blood from several donors. This CDR3 is 13 amino acids long. V shed 4 bases and J shed 12 bases, with 18 bases lying between them. Germline CDR1 SGHAT, CDR2 FQNNGV. The data were produced by immunoSEQ multiplex PCR, yet TCRdb's version contains in-frame clones alone and is incomplete. Among approximately 70,000 clones listed, roughly 92% were seen once. This TCR was sampled from a human donor in good health. The sample comprised T cells isolated from PBMCs. The chain is built from TRBV11-2 and TRBJ1-2, with a tentative D call TRBD1 (6 bases). For the CDR3, the DNA is TGTGCCAGCAGCTACACTCCAGGGGTAGTCGACACCTTC. Translated: CASSYTPGVVDTF. Combining the CDR3 with reference TRBV11-2 and TRBJ1-2 gives the whole variable domain EAGVAQSPRYKIIEKRQSVAFWCNPISGHATLYWYQQILGQGPKLLIQFQNNGVVDDSQLPKDRFSAERLKGVDSTLKIQPAKLEDSAVYLCASSYTPGVVDTFGSGTRLTVV.